These 3 T cell receptor beta chains came from one sample sequenced in a study of identical twins. TCRdb independently ran MiXCR on the 5' RACE reads; one entry per CDR3 protein. The sample lists some 230,000 distinct CDR3 sequences, roughly 7.1% seen once, with 13% to 15% in the top ten. These data also featured in a second study, about T cells expressing NK-cell markers.

The sample was CD8+ T cells sorted from blood. The receptors shown here come from a woman in her late teens or twenties in good health.

This clonotype has at least ten counts. V and J are TRBV5-8 and TRBJ2-1; D could derive from TRBD1 or TRBD2 (5 bases each). This CDR3 is built from 15 residues. Trimming stripped 3 bases from V and 9 bases from J, with 19 bases between. The germline V gene has CDR1 SGHTS and CDR2 YDEGEE. The CDR3 is CASSSGTRTSGEQFF. CDR3 in DNA: TGTGCCAGCAGCTCGGGGACCCGAACCTCGGGTGAGCAGTTCTTC.

This clonotype has ten or more counts. The CDR3 DNA is TGTGCCAGCAGCGCAGGACTAGGTTTCTGGAATGAGCAGTTCTTC. Translation gives CASSAGLGFWNEQFF. The chain uses TRBV7-2 and TRBJ2-1; 7 bases align to TRBD2. The V segment lost 5 bases and the J segment 7 bases; nucleotides outside the gene matches: 11. Germline lookup yields CDR1 SGHTA and CDR2 FQGNSA. The CDR3 totals 15 residues. Variable domain in full (rest from reference TRBV7-2 and TRBJ2-1): GAGVSQSPSNKVTEKGKDVELRCDPISGHTALYWYRQSLGQGLEFLIYFQGNSAPDKSGLPSDRFSAERTGGSVSTLTIQRTQQEDSAVYLCASSAGLGFWNEQFFGPGTRLTVL.

This clonotype occurred a few times. V usage is TRBV6-1 and J usage is TRBJ2-2; D unclear. The CDR3 has 14 amino acids. Germline CDR1 is MNHNS and CDR2 is SASEGT. V dropped 6 bases and J dropped 5 bases, with 13 bases sitting between them. The CDR3 DNA is TGTGCCAGCAGCCACCGTAGATGGACCGGGGAGCTGTTTTTT. Residues: CASSHRRWTGELFF.